This paragraph covers one TCR beta chain sequence. The data originate from a study of blood T cell repertoires in COVID-19. Turning to the study itself: COVID-19 samples, acute and convalescent, were from the United States, Italy and Spain. The cDNA or gDNA used as material had been derived from T cells, B-cell-depleted T cells, or PBMCs.

Deletions cut 4 bases from V and 9 bases from J, with 12 bases between. This CDR3 spans 11 amino acids. Germline V CDR1 and CDR2: SQVTM, ANQGSEA. Study processing details: Reference gene primer amplification in the assay estimated nucleated cell counts. Some clones are missing from TCRdb's copy, which holds only in-frame ones; the method was immunoSEQ multiplex PCR. For V, J and clone size, that table is used; D and trimming come from the DNA. The sample carries about 87,000 clones, around three quarters recorded once. The source of this sequence is a woman aged 45-65 years with acute or convalescent COVID-19. The sample taken for sequencing was peripheral blood. The chain uses TRBV29-1 and TRBJ1-2; TRBD1 is a possible D gene (6 bases). The CDR3 DNA reads TGCAGCGTTGGATTACGGGACAGCTACACCTTC. Its translation: CSVGLRDSYTF.